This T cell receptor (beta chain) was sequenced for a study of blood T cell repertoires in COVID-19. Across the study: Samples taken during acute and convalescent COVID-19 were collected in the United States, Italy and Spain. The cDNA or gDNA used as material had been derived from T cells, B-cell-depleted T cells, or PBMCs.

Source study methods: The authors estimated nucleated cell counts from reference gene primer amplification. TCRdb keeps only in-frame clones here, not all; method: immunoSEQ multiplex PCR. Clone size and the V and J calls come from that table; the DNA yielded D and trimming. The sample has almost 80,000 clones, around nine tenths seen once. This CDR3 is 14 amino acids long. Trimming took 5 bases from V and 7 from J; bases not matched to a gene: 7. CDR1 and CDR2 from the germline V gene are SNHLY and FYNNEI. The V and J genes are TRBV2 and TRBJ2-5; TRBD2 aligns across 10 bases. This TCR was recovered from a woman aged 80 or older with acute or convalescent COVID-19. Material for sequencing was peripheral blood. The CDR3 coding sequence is TGTGCCAGCAGTAGTTCTAGCGGGAGTGGGACCCAGTACTTC. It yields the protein CASSSSSGSGTQYF.